The clone carrying this T cell receptor (beta chain) was detected only a few times. Its cognate antigen is unknown. This CDR3 spans 15 amino acids. The junction had 9 bases not matched to a gene; V was cut back by 6 bases and J by 2 bases. The entry originates in a study of early T cells in non-severe SARS-CoV-2 infection. Study summary: Whole-blood bulk RNA, unsorted, was sequenced, and chains were unpaired.

Individual cDNA molecules received unique molecular identifiers. TCRdb re-called the 5' RACE reads with MiXCR, one entry per CDR3 protein. The table records some 59,000 distinct CDR3 sequences, approximately 8% of them present only once. Whole-study results and caveats: Matching against VDJdb likely underestimated virus-specific expansions, favoring anti-spike CD8.

The chain has TRBV12-3 or TRBV12-4 and TRBJ2-7; 8 bases match TRBD2. Source: whole blood, taken at baseline. The sequence derives from an adult who was a healthcare worker with PCR-confirmed SARS-CoV-2 infection or an uninfected control (not recorded which). The CDR3 reads CASSLLTSAAYEQYF. In nucleotides, the CDR3 is TGTGCCAGCAGCCTCCTGACTAGCGCCGCCTACGAGCAGTACTTC.